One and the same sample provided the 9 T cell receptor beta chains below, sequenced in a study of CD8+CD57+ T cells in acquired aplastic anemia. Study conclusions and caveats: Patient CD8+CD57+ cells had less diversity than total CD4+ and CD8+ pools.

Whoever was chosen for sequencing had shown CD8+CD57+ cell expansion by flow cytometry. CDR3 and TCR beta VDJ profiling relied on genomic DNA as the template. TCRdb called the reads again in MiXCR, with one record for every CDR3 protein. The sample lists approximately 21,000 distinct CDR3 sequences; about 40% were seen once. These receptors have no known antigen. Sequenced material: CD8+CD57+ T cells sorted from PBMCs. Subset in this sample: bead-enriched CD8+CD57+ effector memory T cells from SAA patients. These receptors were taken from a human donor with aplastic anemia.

CDR3 sequence (DNA): TGTGCCAGCAGCATCTGCTACAGGGGGGGCAATCAGCCCCAGCATTTT. This translates into CASSICYRGGNQPQHF. This sequence joins TRBV11-3 and TRBJ1-5, with 8 bases that match TRBD1. Germline values: CDR1 SGHNT, CDR2 YENEEA. The CDR3 has 16 residues. J was trimmed by 2 bases and V by 5 bases; bases with no gene match: 8. Full variable domain (missing parts from reference TRBV11-3 and TRBJ1-5): EAGVVQSPRYKIIEKKQPVAFWCNPISGHNTLYWYLQNLGQGPELLIRYENEEAVDDSQLPKDRFSAERLKGVDSTLKIQPAELGDSAVYLCASSICYRGGNQPQHFGDGTRLSIL.

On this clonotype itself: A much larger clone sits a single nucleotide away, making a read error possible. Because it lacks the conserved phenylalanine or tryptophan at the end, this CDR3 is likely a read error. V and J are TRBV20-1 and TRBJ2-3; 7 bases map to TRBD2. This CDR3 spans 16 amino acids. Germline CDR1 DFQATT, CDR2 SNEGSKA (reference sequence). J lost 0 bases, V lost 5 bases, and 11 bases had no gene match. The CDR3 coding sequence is TGCAGTGCTTCCCGCGGGGGACTTTACAGCACAGATACGCAGTATCTT. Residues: CSASRGGLYSTDTQYL.

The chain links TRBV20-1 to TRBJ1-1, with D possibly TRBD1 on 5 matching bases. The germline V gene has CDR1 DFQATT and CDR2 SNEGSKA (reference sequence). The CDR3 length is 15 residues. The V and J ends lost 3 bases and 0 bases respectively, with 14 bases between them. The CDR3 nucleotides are TGCAGTGCTAGTAGTTTTGCAGGGCTGAACACTGAAGCTTTCTTT. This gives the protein CSASSFAGLNTEAFF.

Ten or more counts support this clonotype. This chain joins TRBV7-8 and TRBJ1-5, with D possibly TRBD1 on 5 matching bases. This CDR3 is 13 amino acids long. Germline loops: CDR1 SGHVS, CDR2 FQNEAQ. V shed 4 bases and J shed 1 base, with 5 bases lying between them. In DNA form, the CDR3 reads TGTGCCAGCAGCTGGGGCAGCAATCAGCCCCAGCATTTT. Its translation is CASSWGSNQPQHF.

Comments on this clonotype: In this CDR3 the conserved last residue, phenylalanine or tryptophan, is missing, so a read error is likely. The CDR3 DNA is TGCGCCAGCAGCTTGGGCTACACAGATACGCAGTATTCT. This encodes CASSLGYTDTQYS. The J gene is TRBJ2-3, the V gene TRBV5-1; D gene ambiguous. The V gene's germline CDR1 is SGHRS and CDR2 YFSETQ. This CDR3 spans 13 amino acids. V was shortened by 0 bases and J by 2 bases, with 4 bases between the two germline ends.

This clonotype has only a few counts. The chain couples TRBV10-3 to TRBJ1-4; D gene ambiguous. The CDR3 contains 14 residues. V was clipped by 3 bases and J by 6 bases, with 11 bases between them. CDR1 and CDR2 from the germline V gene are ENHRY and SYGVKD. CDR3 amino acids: CAISDRVGYEKLFF. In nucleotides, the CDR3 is TGTGCCATCAGTGATCGGGTGGGGTATGAAAAACTGTTTTTT.

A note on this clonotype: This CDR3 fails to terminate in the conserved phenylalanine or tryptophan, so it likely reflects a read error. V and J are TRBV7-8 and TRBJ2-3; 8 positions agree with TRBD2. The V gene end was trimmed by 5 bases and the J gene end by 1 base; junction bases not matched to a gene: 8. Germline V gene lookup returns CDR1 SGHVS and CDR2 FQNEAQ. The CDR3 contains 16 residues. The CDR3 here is CASSISGTRGTDTQYY. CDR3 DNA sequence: TGTGCCAGCAGCATTAGCGGGACGCGGGGCACAGATACGCAGTATTAT.

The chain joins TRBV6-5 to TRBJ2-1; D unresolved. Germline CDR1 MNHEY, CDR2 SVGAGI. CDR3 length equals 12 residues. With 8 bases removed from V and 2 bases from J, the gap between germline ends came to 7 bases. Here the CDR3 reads CASGPPYNEQFF. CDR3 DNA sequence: TGTGCCAGCGGGCCCCCCTACAATGAGCAGTTCTTC.

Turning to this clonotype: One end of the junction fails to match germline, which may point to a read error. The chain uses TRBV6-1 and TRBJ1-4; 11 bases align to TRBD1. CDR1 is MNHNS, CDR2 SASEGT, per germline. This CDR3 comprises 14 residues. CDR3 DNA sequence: TGTGCCGGCAGTGAAGGACAGGGGGCTGAAAAACTGTTTTTT. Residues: CAGSEGQGAEKLFF.